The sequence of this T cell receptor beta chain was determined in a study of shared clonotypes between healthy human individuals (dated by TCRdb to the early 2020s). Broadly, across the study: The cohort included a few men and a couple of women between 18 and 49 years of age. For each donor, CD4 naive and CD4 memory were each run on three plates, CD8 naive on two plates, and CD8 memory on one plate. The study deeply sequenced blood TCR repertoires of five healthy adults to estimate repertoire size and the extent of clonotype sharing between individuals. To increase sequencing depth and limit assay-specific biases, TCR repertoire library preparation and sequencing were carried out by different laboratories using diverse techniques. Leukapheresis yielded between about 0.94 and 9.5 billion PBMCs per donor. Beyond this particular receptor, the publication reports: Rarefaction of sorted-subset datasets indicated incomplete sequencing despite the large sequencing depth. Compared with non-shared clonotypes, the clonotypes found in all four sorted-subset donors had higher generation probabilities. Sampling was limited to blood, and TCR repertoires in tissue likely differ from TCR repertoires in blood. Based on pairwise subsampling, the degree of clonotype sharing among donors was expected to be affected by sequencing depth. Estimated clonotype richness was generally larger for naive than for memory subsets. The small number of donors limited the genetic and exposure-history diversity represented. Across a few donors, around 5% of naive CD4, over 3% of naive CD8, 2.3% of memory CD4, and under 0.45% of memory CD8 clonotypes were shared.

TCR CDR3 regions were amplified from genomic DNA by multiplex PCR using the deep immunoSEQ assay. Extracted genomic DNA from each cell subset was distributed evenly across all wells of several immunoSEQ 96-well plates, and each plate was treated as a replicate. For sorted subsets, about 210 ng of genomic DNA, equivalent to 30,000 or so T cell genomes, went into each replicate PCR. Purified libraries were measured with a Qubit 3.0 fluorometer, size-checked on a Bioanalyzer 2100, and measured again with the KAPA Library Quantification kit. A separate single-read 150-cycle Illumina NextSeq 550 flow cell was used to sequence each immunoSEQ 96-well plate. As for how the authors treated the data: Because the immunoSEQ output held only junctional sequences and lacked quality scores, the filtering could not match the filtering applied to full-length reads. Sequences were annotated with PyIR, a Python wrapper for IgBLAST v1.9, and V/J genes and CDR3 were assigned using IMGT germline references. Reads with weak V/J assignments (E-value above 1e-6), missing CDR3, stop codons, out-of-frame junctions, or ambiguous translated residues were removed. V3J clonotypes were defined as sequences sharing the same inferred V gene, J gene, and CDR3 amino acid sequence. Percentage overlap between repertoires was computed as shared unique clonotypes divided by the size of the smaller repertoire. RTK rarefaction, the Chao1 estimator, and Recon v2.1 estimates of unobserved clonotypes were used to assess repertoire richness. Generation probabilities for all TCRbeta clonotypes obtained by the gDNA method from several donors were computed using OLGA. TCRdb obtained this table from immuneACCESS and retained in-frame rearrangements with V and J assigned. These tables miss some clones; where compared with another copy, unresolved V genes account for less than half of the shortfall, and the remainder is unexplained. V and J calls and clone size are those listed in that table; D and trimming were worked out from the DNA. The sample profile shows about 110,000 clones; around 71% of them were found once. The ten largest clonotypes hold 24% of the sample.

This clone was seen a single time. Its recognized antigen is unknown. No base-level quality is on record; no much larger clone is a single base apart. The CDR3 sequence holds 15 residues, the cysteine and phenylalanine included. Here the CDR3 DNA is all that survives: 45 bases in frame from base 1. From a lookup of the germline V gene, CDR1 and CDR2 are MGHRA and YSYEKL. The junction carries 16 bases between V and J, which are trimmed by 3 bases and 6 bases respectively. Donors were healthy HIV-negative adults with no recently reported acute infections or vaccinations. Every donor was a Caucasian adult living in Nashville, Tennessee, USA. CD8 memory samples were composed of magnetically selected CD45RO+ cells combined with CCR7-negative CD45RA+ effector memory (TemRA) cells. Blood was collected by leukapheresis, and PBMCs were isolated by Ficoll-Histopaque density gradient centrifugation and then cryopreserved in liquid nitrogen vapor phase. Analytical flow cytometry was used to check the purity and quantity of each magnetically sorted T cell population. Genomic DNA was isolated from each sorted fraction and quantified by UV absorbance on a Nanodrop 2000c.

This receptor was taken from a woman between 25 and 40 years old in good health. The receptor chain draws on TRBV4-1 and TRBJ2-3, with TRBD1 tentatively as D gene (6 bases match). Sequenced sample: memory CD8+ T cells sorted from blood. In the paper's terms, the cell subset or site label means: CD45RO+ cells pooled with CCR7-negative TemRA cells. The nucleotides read TGCGCCAGCAGCCATAGGGACACGGGCCGGGATACGCAGTATTTT. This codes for CASSHRDTGRDTQYF.